The T cell receptor (beta chain) described here comes from a study of blood T cell repertoires in COVID-19. The wider study: The analysed material was cDNA or gDNA that came from T cells, B-cell-depleted T cells, or PBMCs.

Seattle patients were enrolled during active infection and followed longitudinally. Germline CDR1 SGHNT, CDR2 YYREEE (reference sequence). The CDR3 length is 15 residues. V lost 3 bases, J lost 2 bases, and 9 bases lay in between. TCRdb keeps only in-frame clones here, not all; method: immunoSEQ multiplex PCR. The top ten hold over 2% of the sample, which has approximately 390,000 clones, around 87% seen once. This TCR was recovered from a woman aged 55-70 years with COVID-19, enrolled during active disease. The V and J genes are TRBV5-4 and TRBJ2-6; weak D call: TRBD1 (5 bases). Sequencing was carried out using peripheral blood. CDR3 sequence (DNA): TGTGCCAGCAGCTCTAGACAGACTGGGGCCAACGTCCTGACTTTC. It encodes CASSSRQTGANVLTF. Full variable domain (remainder filled in from reference TRBV5-4 and TRBJ2-6): ETGVTQSPTHLIKTRGQQVTLRCSSQSGHNTVSWYQQALGQGPQFIFQYYREEENGRGNFPPRFSGLQFPNYSSELNVNALELDDSALYLCASSSRQTGANVLTFGAGSRLTVL.